Listed below are T cell receptor beta chains from one sample, sequenced in a study of blood T cell repertoires in COVID-19. The assay was immunoSEQ multiplex PCR, and TCRdb's table has in-frame clones only and misses some. The sample records over 250,000 clones, roughly 90% being singletons. Sequenced: peripheral blood. The receptors here all came from a woman aged 25 to 39 with COVID-19, enrolled during active disease. Both conserved end residues are part of each CDR3. A D gene is named only where the DNA matches it firmly. Not every row has a clone size; where given, it reads once, few, many or a size class.

CDR3aa | CDR3nt | j_gene | v_gene | d_gene | abundance
CASSFISLGAVNTEAFF | TGTGCCAGCAGCTTTATAAGTTTGGGGGCCGTTAACACTGAAGCTTTCTTT | TRBJ1-1 | TRBV7-6 | . | .
CASSGGQGALDGYTF | TGTGCCAGCAGCGGAGGACAGGGGGCGTTGGATGGCTACACCTTC | TRBJ1-2 | TRBV11-2 | TRBD1 | .
CASSDRQGANTEAFF | TGTGCCAGCAGCGATCGACAGGGGGCTAACACTGAAGCTTTCTTT | TRBJ1-1 | TRBV5-4 | TRBD1 | .
CASSPQGYQETQYF | TGTGCCAGCAGCCCTCAGGGGTACCAAGAGACCCAGTACTTC | TRBJ2-5 | TRBV4-2 | . | .
CATTRGSGYGYTF | TGTGCCACCACCAGGGGGTCCGGCTATGGCTACACCTTC | TRBJ1-2 | TRBV27 | TRBD1 | .
CASSPRTGGRGNQPQHF | TGTGCCAGCAGCCCCCGGACAGGGGGCCGCGGCAATCAGCCCCAGCATTTT | TRBJ1-5 | TRBV5-6 | TRBD1 | .
CASSMIWGLAGGPENEQFF | TGTGCCAGTAGCATGATATGGGGTCTAGCGGGAGGGCCTGAGAATGAGCAGTTCTTC | TRBJ2-1 | TRBV19 | TRBD2 | .
CASIGFSGNEQFF | TGTGCCAGCATTGGGTTCAGCGGCAATGAGCAGTTCTTC | TRBJ2-1 | TRBV12-3/TRBV12-4 | . | .
CASSSRLGVETQYF | TGTGCCAGCAGCTCACGACTGGGAGTGGAGACCCAGTACTTC | TRBJ2-5 | TRBV7-6 | . | once
CASSLSQDSSYEQYF | TGTGCCAGCAGTTTATCCCAGGACAGTTCCTACGAGCAGTACTTC | TRBJ2-7 | TRBV27 | . | .
CASSESDSHQGPQHF | TGCGCCAGCAGTGAGTCAGACAGTCATCAAGGGCCCCAGCATTTT | TRBJ1-5 | TRBV10-1 | . | .
CASGLRTGNEQFF | TGTGCTAGTGGTTTACGGACAGGCAATGAGCAGTTCTTC | TRBJ2-1 | TRBV12-5 | TRBD1 | .
CASSLRGQGVLRSNQPQHF | TGTGCCAGTAGCCTAAGGGGCCAGGGGGTATTGAGGAGCAATCAGCCCCAGCATTTT | TRBJ1-5 | TRBV19 | TRBD1 | .
CASSLYGGGTNEKLFF | TGTGCCAGCAGCTTATACGGGGGAGGGACTAATGAAAAACTGTTTTTT | TRBJ1-4 | TRBV7-9 | . | .
CASRDLSGRAYEQYF | TGTGCCAGCAGAGACCTGAGCGGGAGGGCCTACGAGCAGTACTTC | TRBJ2-7 | TRBV6-5 | TRBD2 | .
CASSPRGQSSGNTIYF | TGCGCCAGCAGCCCCAGGGGGCAGAGCTCTGGAAACACCATATATTTT | TRBJ1-3 | TRBV5-1 | TRBD1 | .
CASSVDLGGGYTF | TGTGCCAGCAGCGTAGATTTGGGAGGAGGCTACACCTTC | TRBJ1-2 | TRBV9 | . | .
CASRYKGFPGETQYF | TGTGCCAGCAGGTACAAAGGCTTCCCCGGGGAGACCCAGTACTTC | TRBJ2-5 | TRBV27 | . | .
CASSLADRGTTEAFF | TGTGCCAGCAGCTTAGCGGACAGGGGTACCACTGAAGCTTTCTTT | TRBJ1-1 | TRBV7-8 | TRBD1 | .
CASSSAGYQNPGSAEAFF | TGTGCCAGTAGTTCCGCGGGATACCAAAATCCAGGGAGCGCTGAAGCTTTCTTT | TRBJ1-1 | TRBV19 | . | once
CASSIAPAEGEQFF | TGTGCCAGTAGTATAGCCCCGGCGGAGGGGGAGCAGTTCTTC | TRBJ2-1 | TRBV19 | . | .
CASSTPPRQVGNYGYTF | TGTGCCAGTAGCACCCCCCCCCGACAGGTCGGGAACTATGGCTACACCTTC | TRBJ1-2 | TRBV19 | . | .
CASTKVGLSYQETQYF | TGTGCCAGCACAAAAGTGGGACTATCGTACCAAGAGACCCAGTACTTC | TRBJ2-5 | TRBV6-7 | TRBD2 | .
CATSRERDYGYTF | TGTGCCACCAGCAGAGAACGGGACTATGGCTACACCTTC | TRBJ1-2 | TRBV15 | . | .
CASSRREGTEAFF | TGTGCCAGCAGCCGACGGGAGGGAACTGAAGCTTTCTTT | TRBJ1-1 | TRBV6-5 | . | .
CASSEARQGHSPLHF | TGTGCCAGCAGTGAAGCGCGCCAGGGGCATTCACCCCTCCACTTT | TRBJ1-6 | TRBV2 | . | .
CASSPRSGPSSYNEQFF | TGTGCCAGCAGCCCCCGTAGCGGGCCGAGCTCCTACAATGAGCAGTTCTTC | TRBJ2-1 | TRBV7-9 | TRBD2 | .
CASGGGAGVETQYF | TGCGCCAGCGGGGGAGGGGCCGGGGTGGAGACCCAGTACTTC | TRBJ2-5 | TRBV5-1 | TRBD2 | once
CASSLVPGRAFF | TGTGCCAGCAGCTTGGTTCCCGGGAGAGCTTTCTTT | TRBJ1-1 | TRBV5-8 | . | .
CASSPTKVFYGYTF | TGTGCCAGCAGTCCCACTAAGGTTTTCTATGGCTACACCTTC | TRBJ1-2 | TRBV28 | . | once
CASSETGGKDTNQPQHF | TGTGCCAGCAGTGAGACAGGGGGAAAGGACACCAATCAGCCCCAGCATTTT | TRBJ1-5 | TRBV25-1 | TRBD1 | .
CASSLASGREYEQYF | TGCGCCAGCAGCTTGGCTAGCGGGAGGGAGTACGAGCAGTACTTC | TRBJ2-7 | TRBV5-1 | TRBD2 | .
CACPGQAPYEQYF | TGTGCCTGTCCGGGACAGGCACCCTACGAGCAGTACTTC | TRBJ2-7 | TRBV30 | TRBD1 | .
CASSSGTVQETQYF | TGTGCCAGCAGTTCCGGGACTGTCCAAGAGACCCAGTACTTC | TRBJ2-5 | TRBV27 | . | .
CASSKVLQGKWTEAFF | TGTGCCAGCAGCAAAGTGCTCCAGGGAAAGTGGACTGAAGCTTTCTTT | TRBJ1-1 | TRBV21-1 | . | .